This T cell receptor beta chain was profiled in a study of T cells of healthy individuals. Trimming removed 4 bases from V and 7 bases from J; junction bases left unmatched: 7. This CDR3 has 14 amino acids. There are a few counts of this clonotype. Each CDR3 protein is one row after TCRdb ran MiXCR on the 5' RACE reads. The sample carries about 96,000 distinct CDR3 sequences, 17% recorded once. The rearrangement uses TRBV12-3 or TRBV12-4 and TRBJ1-2; 9 bases are a match to TRBD1. This TCR derives from a human donor in good health. CDR3 loop: CASSSGQGFFGYTF. CDR3 coding DNA: TGTGCCAGCAGTTCGGGACAGGGTTTTTTTGGCTACACCTTC.